These 32 T cell receptor beta chains came from one sample sequenced in a study of PD-1 blockade in classical Hodgkin lymphoma (dated by TCRdb to 2018 to 2021). The time point label here, explained by the study, means: cycle 2 day 1 (C2D1) of nivolumab. All trial patients had relapsed after autologous stem cell transplantation, with cohorts A, B and C differing in prior brentuximab vedotin exposure. The library was obtained by the immunoSEQ multiplex PCR assay. TCRdb limited this immuneACCESS table to in-frame rearrangements with V and J called. A share of clones is missing; checked studies link under half to unresolved V genes, and the rest is unexplained. The sample contains under 75,000 clones, around 90% of them found a single time. Of the sample, about 5.8% falls within the top ten clones. The sequenced sample was peripheral blood mononuclear cells (PBMCs), obtained before the second cycle of nivolumab. These receptors all come from a human donor with classical Hodgkin lymphoma.

The chain is built from TRBV5-1 and TRBJ2-3; D not certain. The V gene's germline CDR1 is SGHRS and CDR2 YFSETQ. The CDR3 is 13 residues long. The germline V and J ends were trimmed by 4 bases and 2 bases, with 8 bases remaining between them. CDR3 residues: CASSTRATDTQYF. The CDR3 DNA follows: TGCGCCAGCAGCACCCGGGCCACAGATACGCAGTATTTT.

The chain links TRBV5-1 to TRBJ2-6; 10 bases are shared with TRBD1. This CDR3 has 15 amino acids. Germline lookup yields CDR1 SGHRS and CDR2 YFSETQ. The V and J ends lost 0 bases and 13 bases, in that order; junction bases with no gene match: 7. The CDR3 DNA sequence: TGCGCCAGCAGCTTGGGCGGGACAGGGGACCTAGTCCTGACTTTC. This translates into CASSLGGTGDLVLTF.

The CDR3 is CASSLDDNSNQPQHF. The CDR3, as DNA: TGCGCCAGCAGCTTGGACGACAATAGCAATCAGCCCCAGCATTTT. The rearrangement uses TRBV5-1 and TRBJ1-5; no reliable D call. In germline, CDR1 is SGHRS, CDR2 YFSETQ. CDR3 size: 15 residues. The ends were cut back, 0 bases at V and 0 bases at J, with 7 bases in the middle.

The chain links TRBV5-1 to TRBJ2-7; 13 bases match TRBD2. The V and J ends lost 5 bases and 3 bases, in that order; junction bases with no gene match: 11. Germline CDR1 reads SGHRS; CDR2 reads YFSETQ. The length of the CDR3 is 17 residues. CDR3 coding DNA: TGCGCCAGCAGACCCCCTGGACTAGCGGGGGTCCTCTACGAGCAGTACTTC. Protein product: CASRPPGLAGVLYEQYF.

The rearrangement uses TRBV28 and TRBJ1-6, with TRBD1 matching 7 bases. The CDR3 is 17 residues long. Trimming at V came to 5 bases and at J to 2 bases, leaving 9 bases not matched to a gene. Germline CDR1 and CDR2: MDHEN and SYDVKM. The CDR3 DNA sequence: TGTGCCAGCAGTCATAGAGGACAGGATACCTATAATTCACCCCTCCACTTT. Its translation is CASSHRGQDTYNSPLHF. The entire variable domain, with the rest obtained from reference TRBV28 and TRBJ1-6, is as follows: DVKVTQSSRYLVKRTGEKVFLECVQDMDHENMFWYRQDPGLGLRLIYFSYDVKMKEKGDIPEGYSVSREKKERFSLILESASTNQTSMYLCASSHRGQDTYNSPLHFGNGTRLTVT.

V usage is TRBV9 and J usage is TRBJ1-2; 9 bases agree with TRBD1. This CDR3 is 15 amino acids long. Germline loops: CDR1 SGDLS, CDR2 YYNGEE. V lost 0 bases to trimming and J lost 4 bases; unmatched junction nucleotides: 4. CDR3 coding DNA: TGTGCCAGCAGCGTAGCTACGACAGGGGGCTATGGCTACACCTTC. Its translation: CASSVATTGGYGYTF.

This clone was observed a handful of times. The chain links TRBV5-8 to TRBJ1-5; D might be TRBD1 (5 bases). The CDR3 loop spans 17 amino acids. Germline V gives CDR1 SGHTS, CDR2 YDEGEE. V shed 3 bases and J shed 2 bases, with 18 bases lying between them. The CDR3 sequence: CASSSGTQEDGNQPQHF. CDR3 in DNA: TGTGCCAGCAGCTCCGGGACCCAGGAGGATGGCAATCAGCCCCAGCATTTT.

The chain employs TRBV5-4 and TRBJ2-7, with 9 bases fitting TRBD2. This CDR3 is 16 amino acids long. Looked up from germline, CDR1 is SGHNT and CDR2 is YYREEE (reference sequence). J was trimmed by 0 bases and V by 0 bases; bases with no gene match: 4. CDR3 DNA sequence: TGTGCCAGCAGCTTGGTGGCGGGGGGGCCCTCCTACGAGCAGTACTTC. This encodes CASSLVAGGPSYEQYF.

This chain uses TRBV7-3 with TRBJ2-3, with D perhaps matching TRBD2 (7 bases). The CDR3 length is 15 residues. CDR1 is SGHTA and CDR2 is FQGTGA in the germline V gene. Trimming left V 1 base short and J 1 base short, with 9 bases between. In DNA, the CDR3 is TGTGCCAGCAGCTTAATCGGGGGGCGCACAGATACGCAGTATTTT. This gives the protein CASSLIGGRTDTQYF.

The genes are TRBV30 and TRBJ1-1; D call uncertain. The CDR3 has 10 amino acids. Trimming took 6 bases from V and 8 from J, leaving 10 bases between them. Germline V gives CDR1 GTSNPN, CDR2 SVGIG (reference sequence). CDR3: CACKAREAFF. The CDR3 DNA follows: TGTGCCTGTAAGGCGAGGGAAGCTTTCTTT.

The chain couples TRBV27 to TRBJ2-7, with a tentative D call TRBD1 (5 bases). This CDR3 has 16 residues. V was cut by 1 base and J by 2 bases, with 15 bases left in between. Germline CDR1 reads MNHEY; CDR2 reads SMNVEV (reference sequence). CDR3 sequence (DNA): TGTGCCAGCAGTTTATTCCAGGGCCGGCAGACCTACGAGCAGTACTTC. Amino acids: CASSLFQGRQTYEQYF.

The genes are TRBV19 and TRBJ1-5; the D gene is possibly TRBD1 (5 bases). The V gene's germline CDR1 is LNHDA and CDR2 SQIVND (reference sequence). CDR3 length: 15 residues. V shed 1 base and J shed 1 base, with 8 bases lying between them. Here the CDR3 reads CASSIVGASNQPQHF. DNA for the CDR3: TGTGCCAGTAGTATAGTCGGGGCAAGCAATCAGCCCCAGCATTTT.

J is TRBJ2-5 and V is TRBV19; D gene unclear. V was trimmed by 7 bases and J by 1 base, leaving 16 bases between them. Germline CDR1 and CDR2: LNHDA and SQIVND (reference sequence). The CDR3 spans 15 residues. The DNA for the CDR3 is TGTGCCAGTACCCCGATGGGTGGGTCCCAAGAGACCCAGTACTTC. Its translation: CASTPMGGSQETQYF.

This chain uses TRBV7-9 with TRBJ1-6; no clear D gene. The CDR3 loop spans 13 amino acids. The V and J ends lost 5 bases and 18 bases respectively, with 20 bases between them. The germline V gene has CDR1 SEHNR and CDR2 FQNEAQ (reference sequence). Written as DNA, the CDR3 is TGTGCCAGCAGCCCACTCCCCGGATCGGGAGACCACTTT. This translates into CASSPLPGSGDHF.

A few counts support this clone. The chain couples TRBV5-1 to TRBJ1-1, with 8 bases fitting TRBD1. Germline trimming cut 4 bases from V and 1 base from J; bases unmatched to any gene: 3. The CDR3 runs 14 residues. The germline V gene encodes CDR1 SGHRS and CDR2 YFSETQ. The CDR3, as DNA: TGCGCCAGCAGCGACGGACAGGGGAACACTGAAGCTTTCTTT. It encodes CASSDGQGNTEAFF. Supplemented by reference TRBV5-1 and TRBJ1-1, the full variable domain reads KAGVTQTPRYLIKTRGQQVTLSCSPISGHRSVSWYQQTPGQGLQFLFEYFSETQRNKGNFPGRFSGRQFSNSRSEMNVSTLELGDSALYLCASSDGQGNTEAFFGQGTRLTVV.

This clone came up a few times. The chain carries TRBV6-1 and TRBJ2-5, with TRBD1 matching 7 bases. V lost 6 bases to trimming and J lost 2 bases; unmatched junction nucleotides: 6. Germline V gene sequence: CDR1 MNHNS, CDR2 SASEGT. This CDR3 is 14 amino acids long. This CDR3 is CASSPGQPQETQYF. The CDR3 region has the DNA TGTGCCAGCAGCCCGGGACAGCCTCAAGAGACCCAGTACTTC.

The gene calls are TRBV5-1 and TRBJ2-7; a possible D gene is TRBD1 (6 bases). Between the trimmed V and J ends, which lost 0 bases and 3 bases, there was a span of 10 bases. Germline V lookup: CDR1 SGHRS, CDR2 YFSETQ. This CDR3 comprises 14 residues. DNA for the CDR3: TGCGCCAGCAGCTTGGGGCAGGGGCGCTACGAGCAGTACTTC. Residues: CASSLGQGRYEQYF.

The rearrangement links TRBV9 to TRBJ1-1, with D tentatively TRBD1 (6 bases). From germline, CDR1 is SGDLS and CDR2 YYNGEE. The CDR3 spans 17 residues. Between the trimmed V and J ends, which lost 0 bases and 5 bases, there was a span of 20 bases. CDR3 region: CASSVGQVGILGTEAFF. The CDR3 DNA sequence: TGTGCCAGCAGCGTAGGACAGGTGGGGATTCTGGGGACTGAAGCTTTCTTT.

The chain combines TRBV19 with TRBJ1-5; D unclear. Germline values: CDR1 LNHDA, CDR2 SQIVND (reference sequence). The CDR3 is 14 residues long. Trimming stripped 3 bases from V and 5 bases from J, with 11 bases between. CDR3 sequence (DNA): TGTGCCAGTAGTATGACGGGCCCTCATCAGCCCCAGCATTTT. Its translation: CASSMTGPHQPQHF. The full variable domain, its missing parts supplied by reference TRBV19 and TRBJ1-5, is DGGITQSPKYLFRKEGQNVTLSCEQNLNHDAMYWYRQDPGQGLRLIYYSQIVNDFQKGDIAEGYSVSREKKESFPLTVTSAQKNPTAFYLCASSMTGPHQPQHFGDGTRLSIL.

CDR3 in DNA: TGTGCCAGCAGCCCGGGACTAGCGGGGGCGGGGAATGAGCAGTTCTTC. This encodes CASSPGLAGAGNEQFF. The chain carries TRBV7-9 and TRBJ2-1; 14 bases are a match to TRBD2. V gave up 5 bases and J gave up 7 bases; unmatched junction bases: 7. The CDR3 consists of 16 residues. The V gene's germline CDR1 is SEHNR and CDR2 FQNEAQ (reference sequence).

The CDR3 protein is CASSAGWTGGSEQYF. CDR3 coding DNA: TGTGCCAGCAGCGCGGGGTGGACAGGCGGGTCCGAGCAGTACTTC. The rearrangement joins TRBV5-6 to TRBJ2-5; TRBD1 might be the D (7 bases). The closer fit of TRBJ2-7 to the DNA end suggests the J call may be wrong. Germline V gene sequence: CDR1 SGHDT, CDR2 YYEEEE. This CDR3 comprises 15 residues.

J is TRBJ2-1 and V is TRBV7-9, with 10 bases identical to TRBD2. The V gene's germline CDR1 is SEHNR and CDR2 FQNEAQ (reference sequence). CDR3 length: 15 amino acids. After removal of 6 bases from V and 5 bases from J, the junction contained 7 bases not matched to a gene. The CDR3 DNA is TGTGCCAGCAGAACTAGCGGGGCAACGAACAATGAGCAGTTCTTC. Amino acid sequence: CASRTSGATNNEQFF.

This chain connects TRBV5-1 to TRBJ2-2; the D gene is possibly TRBD1 (5 bases). Trimming left V 3 bases short and J 1 base short, with 7 bases between. CDR1 and CDR2 from the germline V gene are SGHRS and YFSETQ. There are 14 residues in the CDR3. CDR3 in DNA: TGCGCCAGCAGCTGGCAGGGGAACACCGGGGAGCTGTTTTTT. This gives the protein CASSWQGNTGELFF.

The CDR3 DNA reads as TGTGCCAGCAGTTCTGGGACAGGTAGCTATGGCTACACCTTC. It encodes CASSSGTGSYGYTF. The rearrangement uses TRBV6-5 and TRBJ1-2; 8 bases agree with TRBD1. V gave up 4 bases and J gave up 4 bases; unmatched junction bases: 5. The CDR3 contains 14 residues. Germline V CDR1 and CDR2: MNHEY, SVGAGI.

V usage is TRBV6-5 and J usage is TRBJ1-1, with D possibly being TRBD1 (5 bases). This CDR3 has 11 amino acids. The V gene lost 7 bases and the J gene lost 3 bases, with 6 bases spanning the gap. CDR1 and CDR2 from the germline V gene are MNHEY and SVGAGI. The CDR3, as DNA: TGTGCCAGCACGGGGGACACTGAAGCTTTCTTT. It translates to CASTGDTEAFF.

The chain joins TRBV7-9 to TRBJ1-4, with D possibly matching TRBD1 (6 bases). The CDR3 is 14 residues long. CDR1 is SEHNR and CDR2 is FQNEAQ in the germline V gene (reference sequence). V was pared by 3 bases and J by 8 bases, with 13 bases between. The CDR3: CASSFRQEFEKLFF. CDR3 sequence (DNA): TGTGCCAGCAGCTTCAGACAGGAGTTCGAAAAACTGTTTTTT.

This chain joins TRBV19 and TRBJ2-3; unclear D gene. The CDR3 runs 13 residues. From germline, CDR1 is LNHDA and CDR2 SQIVND (reference sequence). Deletions cut 3 bases from V and 1 base from J, with 5 bases between. The CDR3, as DNA: TGTGCCAGTAGTATTCTTGGCACAGATACGCAGTATTTT. Protein: CASSILGTDTQYF. The full variable domain, rest sourced from reference TRBV19 and TRBJ2-3, is DGGITQSPKYLFRKEGQNVTLSCEQNLNHDAMYWYRQDPGQGLRLIYYSQIVNDFQKGDIAEGYSVSREKKESFPLTVTSAQKNPTAFYLCASSILGTDTQYFGPGTRLTVL.

The chain couples TRBV6-5 to TRBJ1-3; D may be TRBD1 (5 bases). The CDR3 covers 14 residues. V was clipped by 7 bases and J by 0 bases, with 10 bases between them. The V gene's germline CDR1 is MNHEY and CDR2 SVGAGI. CDR3 in amino acids: CASISTASGNTIYF. The CDR3 DNA follows: TGTGCCAGCATCTCGACAGCCTCTGGAAACACCATATATTTT.

This chain links TRBV6-6 with TRBJ2-1, with TRBD2 as a possible D gene (6 bases). V lost 5 bases to trimming and J lost 6 bases, with 17 bases between them. There are 15 residues in the CDR3. The germline V gene has CDR1 MNHNY and CDR2 SVGAGI (reference sequence). Written as DNA, the CDR3 is TGTGCCAGCAGTCCCCCGGGAGCACGGGGCAATGAGCAGTTCTTC. This sequence encodes CASSPPGARGNEQFF.

The chain is built from TRBV27 and TRBJ2-7; the match to TRBD2 covers 13 bases. V lost 6 bases and J lost 3; bases outside the gene matches: 5. CDR1 and CDR2 from the germline V gene are MNHEY and SMNVEV (reference sequence). The CDR3 sequence is 15 residues long. CDR3 bases: TGTGCCAGCAGCCGTAGACTAGCGGGGGGCTACGAGCAGTACTTC. It translates to CASSRRLAGGYEQYF.

The chain joins TRBV5-1 to TRBJ2-7; either TRBD1 or TRBD2 may supply D (6 bases each). The V gene's germline CDR1 is SGHRS and CDR2 YFSETQ. Trimming left V 3 bases short and J 2 bases short, with 12 bases between. The CDR3 is made up of 14 amino acids. The DNA of the CDR3 is TGCGCCAGCAGCTCGGGGGCGGATACCTACGAGCAGTACTTC. Amino acid sequence: CASSSGADTYEQYF.

V is TRBV5-1 and J is TRBJ1-4, with D perhaps TRBD1 (5 bases). From germline, CDR1 is SGHRS and CDR2 YFSETQ. The CDR3 is 14 residues long. Trimming removed 4 bases at V and 7 bases at J, with 14 bases between. The CDR3, as DNA: TGCGCCAGCAGCGGGTGGGGCTGGAGTGAAAAACTGTTTTTT. Its protein is CASSGWGWSEKLFF. Full variable domain (missing parts from reference TRBV5-1 and TRBJ1-4): KAGVTQTPRYLIKTRGQQVTLSCSPISGHRSVSWYQQTPGQGLQFLFEYFSETQRNKGNFPGRFSGRQFSNSRSEMNVSTLELGDSALYLCASSGWGWSEKLFFGSGTQLSVL.